The 30 T cell receptor beta chains below all came from one sample that was sequenced in a study of T cell responses to AZD1222 COVID-19 vaccine. Assay: immunoSEQ multiplex PCR; the TCRdb copy retains only in-frame clones and omits some. The sample includes roughly 130,000 clones, roughly 86% of them seen just once. Here the sequenced sample was peripheral blood, taken on day 0 of AZD1222 vaccination. The receptors come from an adult in good health.

The rearrangement links TRBV30 to TRBJ1-2; D is unclear. The CDR3 spans 14 residues. Germline V CDR1 and CDR2: GTSNPN, SVGIG (reference sequence). V was clipped by 5 bases and J by 1 base, with 14 bases between them. CDR3 bases: TGTGCCTGGTCCCAACATCGGATTAACTATGGCTACACCTTC. Translation: CAWSQHRINYGYTF.

The chain uses TRBV6-5 and TRBJ1-6; D possibly corresponds to TRBD1 (5 bases). Germline-derived CDR1 and CDR2 are MNHEY and SVGAGI. There are 14 residues in the CDR3. Deletions cut 3 bases from V and 10 bases from J, with 13 bases between. CDR3 loop: CASSYPGRGSPLHF. In DNA form, the CDR3 reads TGTGCCAGCAGTTATCCAGGGAGGGGCTCACCCCTCCACTTT.

V is TRBV21-1 and J is TRBJ2-2; no check of the table's D call, TRBD2, against the DNA was made. TRBV21-1 is a pseudogene. The CDR3 spans 16 residues. The CDR3: CASSSRLAGVIGELFF. CDR3 DNA sequence: TGTGCCAGCAGTTCCCGGCTAGCGGGAGTCATCGGGGAGCTGTTTTTT.

The count of this clone is one. The rearrangement joins TRBV2 to TRBJ1-6; the match to TRBD1 covers 9 bases. Trimming took 6 bases from V and 7 from J; bases not matched to a gene: 7. Germline CDR1 SNHLY, CDR2 FYNNEI. The CDR3 runs 15 residues. The CDR3 DNA reads TGTGCCAGCAGGCAACAGGGGGCCGGGAATTCACCCCTCCACTTT. The encoded protein is CASRQQGAGNSPLHF. The whole variable domain, remainder taken from reference TRBV2 and TRBJ1-6, is EPEVTQTPSHQVTQMGQEVILRCVPISNHLYFYWYRQILGQKVEFLVSFYNNEISEKSEIFDDQFSVERPDGSNFTLKIRSTKLEDSAMYFCASRQQGAGNSPLHFGNGTRLTVT.

The gene calls are TRBV5-4 and TRBJ1-2, with D tentatively TRBD1 (5 bases). The CDR3 has 16 residues. Germline lookup yields CDR1 SGHNT and CDR2 YYREEE (reference sequence). V shed 0 bases and J shed 3 bases, with 15 bases lying between them. The CDR3 sequence is CASSLDLGVTHYGYTF. Written as DNA, the CDR3 is TGTGCCAGCAGCTTGGATCTAGGGGTTACCCACTATGGCTACACCTTC. Full variable domain (outside the CDR3, taken from reference TRBV5-4 and TRBJ1-2): ETGVTQSPTHLIKTRGQQVTLRCSSQSGHNTVSWYQQALGQGPQFIFQYYREEENGRGNFPPRFSGLQFPNYSSELNVNALELDDSALYLCASSLDLGVTHYGYTFGSGTRLTVV.

The chain joins TRBV28 to TRBJ2-7, with 8 nucleotides matching TRBD1. Germline V lookup: CDR1 MDHEN, CDR2 SYDVKM. J was trimmed by 4 bases and V by 5 bases; bases with no gene match: 4. This CDR3 has 13 residues. The CDR3 DNA reads as TGTGCCAGCAGTCTCAGGACAGGGTACGAGCAGTACTTC. Translation gives CASSLRTGYEQYF.

The rearrangement uses TRBV18 and TRBJ1-1, with D unresolved. The V gene lost 3 bases and the J gene lost 1 base, with 12 bases spanning the gap. Germline loops: CDR1 KGHSH, CDR2 LQKENI. The CDR3 loop spans 15 amino acids. CDR3 coding DNA: TGTGCCAGCTCACCCTTTGACGGGCAGAACACTGAAGCTTTCTTT. It translates to CASSPFDGQNTEAFF.

This sequence joins TRBV6-5 and TRBJ1-2; a weak D match, TRBD1 (5 bases). Trimming shortened V by 8 bases and J by 0 bases, and 13 bases separated the two germline ends. CDR1 and CDR2 (germline): MNHEY, SVGAGI. The CDR3 has 14 amino acids. CDR3 amino acids: CASRRSGPNYGYTF. CDR3 in DNA: TGTGCCAGCCGGAGATCGGGACCTAACTATGGCTACACCTTC.

This sequence joins TRBV5-1 and TRBJ1-1; perhaps TRBD1 as D (5 bases). The CDR3 runs to 15 residues. Trimming removed 1 base at V and 1 base at J, with 11 bases between. Germline CDR1 is SGHRS and CDR2 is YFSETQ. The CDR3 reads CASSLMGPANTEAFF. DNA of the CDR3: TGCGCCAGCAGCTTGATGGGACCGGCGAACACTGAAGCTTTCTTT.

This clone has only one observation. The V gene is TRBV13, the J gene TRBJ2-3; 11 bases align to TRBD2. CDR1 is PRHDT, CDR2 FYEKMQ, per germline (reference sequence). Trimming took 0 bases from V and 5 from J; bases not matched to a gene: 7. CDR3 length: 17 amino acids. The CDR3 loop is CASSLGGPSGRIDTQYF. The CDR3, as DNA: TGTGCCAGCAGCTTAGGGGGGCCTAGCGGGAGGATAGATACGCAGTATTTT.

The chain is built from TRBV24-1 and TRBJ2-1; 8 bases line up with TRBD1. The CDR3 runs to 15 residues. Trimming removed 1 base from V and 5 bases from J; junction bases left unmatched: 3. Looked up from germline, CDR1 is KGHDR and CDR2 is SFDVKD. In nucleotides, the CDR3 is TGTGCCACCAGTGATTTCGAGACAGGGGACAATGAGCAGTTCTTC. Its protein product is CATSDFETGDNEQFF.

In its sample, this clone was seen many times. The chain employs TRBV11-2 and TRBJ2-7; D gene uncertain. From germline, CDR1 is SGHAT and CDR2 FQNNGV. V lost 4 bases and J lost 0, with 4 bases in between. The CDR3 contains 12 residues. The CDR3 sequence: CASSSDSYEQYF. The CDR3 bases are TGTGCCAGCAGCTCTGACTCCTACGAGCAGTACTTC.

This clone was seen once. The gene calls are TRBV6-1 and TRBJ1-5; a weak D match, TRBD1 (6 bases). CDR1 MNHNS and CDR2 SASEGT come from the germline V gene. Trimming removed 2 bases from V and 3 bases from J, with 14 bases in between. The CDR3 consists of 16 residues. The CDR3 DNA reads TGTGCCAGCAGTGAATGGGGGGCCAGCCACAATCAGCCCCAGCATTTT. This encodes CASSEWGASHNQPQHF.

The chain recombines TRBV24-1 with TRBJ2-5; D is unresolved. Trimming stripped 7 bases from V and 1 base from J, with 6 bases between. The germline V gene encodes CDR1 KGHDR and CDR2 SFDVKD. The CDR3 is 12 amino acids. The CDR3 spells CATSGSQETQYF. The CDR3 coding sequence is TGTGCCACCAGCGGGTCCCAAGAGACCCAGTACTTC.

In this sample, this clone turned up once. This chain joins TRBV24-1 and TRBJ2-1; 10 bases match TRBD2. Per the germline V gene, CDR1 is KGHDR and CDR2 is SFDVKD. With 4 bases clipped from V and 9 bases from J, the junction kept 14 bases outside the gene matches. This CDR3 spans 17 amino acids. The CDR3 loop reads CATSDHLMLAGVGEQFF. Written as DNA, the CDR3 is TGTGCCACCAGTGACCACCTAATGCTAGCGGGAGTGGGTGAGCAGTTCTTC.

The chain employs TRBV6-2 or TRBV6-3 and TRBJ2-1, with D maybe TRBD2 (6 bases). V was clipped by 4 bases and J by 7 bases, with 20 bases between them. The germline V gene encodes CDR1 MNHEY and CDR2 SVGEGT. The CDR3 has 16 amino acids. The CDR3 spells CASSSPRGPVGNEQFF. CDR3 nucleotide sequence: TGTGCCAGCAGTTCCCCGCGGGGACCGGTTGGTAATGAGCAGTTCTTC.

This clone was seen a few times. The chain carries TRBV5-8 and TRBJ1-1, with D tentatively TRBD1 (5 bases). Trimming took 4 bases from V and 1 from J, leaving 29 bases between them. The CDR3 spans 20 residues. Looked up from germline, CDR1 is SGHTS and CDR2 is YDEGEE. CDR3 coding DNA: TGTGCCAGCAGCCCTTCCTTAGGCCCGGGACGGCCCACTTGGAACACTGAAGCTTTCTTT. Its protein is CASSPSLGPGRPTWNTEAFF. Using reference TRBV5-8 and TRBJ1-1 for the parts outside the CDR3, the full variable domain is EAGVTQSPTHLIKTRGQQATLRCSPISGHTSVYWYQQALGLGLQFLLWYDEGEERNRGNFPPRFSGRQFPNYSSELNVNALELEDSALYLCASSPSLGPGRPTWNTEAFFGQGTRLTVV.

V gene TRBV7-9 combines with J gene TRBJ2-3, with D possibly TRBD1 on 6 matching bases. V lost 3 bases to trimming and J lost 2 bases, with 9 bases between them. The CDR3 is 14 amino acids. Germline V gives CDR1 SEHNR, CDR2 FQNEAQ (reference sequence). The CDR3 sequence: CASSLRQVTDTQYF. Written as DNA, the CDR3 is TGTGCCAGCAGCTTGCGACAGGTCACAGATACGCAGTATTTT.

The CDR3 region is CASSRDGPSSEAFF. CDR3 DNA: TGTGCCAGCAGTCGGGACGGACCCTCCTCTGAAGCTTTCTTT. The chain uses TRBV6-6 and TRBJ1-1; possibly TRBD1 for D (5 bases). Germline loops: CDR1 MNHNY, CDR2 SVGAGI (reference sequence). The CDR3 is 14 residues long. The V end lost 5 bases, the J end lost 6 bases, and 16 bases lay between the germline ends.

This chain uses TRBV7-9 with TRBJ1-1; tentatively, D is TRBD1 (5 bases). CDR1 and CDR2 (germline): SEHNR, FQNEAQ (reference sequence). The CDR3 covers 15 residues. The V and J ends lost 3 bases and 2 bases respectively, with 13 bases between them. CDR3 nucleotide sequence: TGTGCCAGCAGCTTTGCGGGGCAGTTCAACACTGAAGCTTTCTTT. Protein: CASSFAGQFNTEAFF.

The chain recombines TRBV28 with TRBJ1-2; 7 bases are a match to TRBD1. CDR1 and CDR2 from the germline V gene are MDHEN and SYDVKM. The CDR3 consists of 12 residues. The trim removed 8 bases at V and 2 bases at J, leaving 2 bases unmatched. The CDR3 DNA reads TGTGCCAGCCAGGGGGAGAACTATGGCTACACCTTC. This codes for CASQGENYGYTF.

The chain joins TRBV6-1 to TRBJ1-3; 9 nucleotides agree with TRBD1. The CDR3 has 16 residues. Unmatched junction bases numbered 7, after V lost 4 bases and J lost 3 bases. The germline CDR1 and CDR2 sequences are MNHNS and SASEGT. The DNA of the CDR3 is TGTGCCAGCAGTGGCCGGGACAGGGCCTTTGGAAACACCATATATTTT. Translation gives CASSGRDRAFGNTIYF.

This clone was observed a handful of times. The J gene is TRBJ2-5, the V gene TRBV10-2, with 9 bases that match TRBD2. Germline lookup yields CDR1 WSHSY and CDR2 SAAADI. The ends lost 4 bases at V and 1 base at J; junction bases unmatched: 10. CDR3 length: 17 amino acids. The CDR3 nucleotides read TGCGCCAGCAGTGCAATAGCGGGGGTGTTAATCCAAGAGACCCAGTACTTC. It encodes CASSAIAGVLIQETQYF.

The chain recombines TRBV2 with TRBJ1-2; the D is unclear. The CDR3 has 12 amino acids. Deletions cut 1 base from V and 7 bases from J, with 7 bases between. Germline V gene data show CDR1 as SNHLY and CDR2 as FYNNEI. In DNA form, the CDR3 reads TGTGCCAGCAGTGAAGAAAACCCTGGCTACACCTTC. Translating gives CASSEENPGYTF.

In DNA form, the CDR3 reads TGCAGCGCTCCCGGTAATTTGGATACGCAGTATTTT. Protein product: CSAPGNLDTQYF. The gene calls are TRBV29-1 and TRBJ2-3; D not resolved. The V end was cut by 7 bases, the J end by 6 bases, with 14 bases between. Germline CDR1 reads SQVTM; CDR2 reads ANQGSEA. The CDR3 has 12 residues.

The chain uses TRBV19 and TRBJ1-2, with no clear D. Trimming took off 2 bases at V and 7 bases at J, with 8 bases between the two ends. This CDR3 comprises 12 residues. Germline V gene sequence: CDR1 LNHDA, CDR2 SQIVND (reference sequence). CDR3 residues: CASSITQAGYTF. The DNA for the CDR3 is TGTGCCAGTAGTATAACCCAGGCTGGCTACACCTTC.

The rearrangement links TRBV23-1 to TRBJ1-4; TRBD1 is a possible D gene (6 bases). TRBV23-1 is filed as an ORF, its function uncertain. The V end was cut by 9 bases, the J end by 3 bases, with 17 bases between. This CDR3 has 15 amino acids. CDR3 residues: CASGLTGGANEKLFF. As DNA, the CDR3 is TGCGCCAGTGGCCTGACGGGGGGCGCTAATGAAAAACTGTTTTTT.

V and J are TRBV28 and TRBJ2-2; a weak D match, TRBD1 (6 bases). V was clipped by 4 bases and J by 4 bases, with 10 bases between them. Germline-derived CDR1 and CDR2 are MDHEN and SYDVKM. The CDR3 length is 14 residues. For the CDR3, the DNA is TGTGCCAGCAGTTCGCCAGGGGTCACCGGGGAGCTGTTTTTT. Translating gives CASSSPGVTGELFF.

V is TRBV25-1 and J is TRBJ2-7; 7 bases line up with TRBD1. The germline V gene encodes CDR1 MGHDK and CDR2 SYGVNS. The CDR3 spans 14 residues. V was clipped by 4 bases and J by 4 bases; unmatched bases: 7. CDR3 sequence (DNA): TGTGCCAGCAGTGGAGATACAGGGGAGTACGAGCAGTACTTC. Protein product: CASSGDTGEYEQYF.

This chain joins TRBV19 and TRBJ1-1, with D perhaps TRBD1 (6 bases). Trimming stripped 6 bases from V and 1 base from J, with 9 bases between. The CDR3 consists of 13 residues. Germline CDR1 is LNHDA and CDR2 is SQIVND (reference sequence). CDR3: CASSQQGNTEAFF. The CDR3 DNA follows: TGTGCCAGTAGCCAACAGGGGAACACTGAAGCTTTCTTT.